The sequence of this T cell receptor beta chain was determined in a study of T cell repertoires in cytomegalovirus infection. Study overall: Matching HLA type, along with CMV infection, was indicated by public TCR beta signatures.

The germline V gene encodes CDR1 KGHDR and CDR2 SFDVKD. The CDR3 length is 14 residues. The V end was cut by 2 bases, the J end by 2 bases, with 8 bases between. TCRdb reanalysed the reads using MiXCR and keeps one entry per CDR3 protein. Among more than 40,000 distinct CDR3 sequences listed, 20% to 25% were seen once. As regards this clonotype: The antigen remains undetermined.

This sequence originates from a human donor in good health (CMV status not recorded). Some clones in this sample may be carry-over from other donors' samples. The chain recombines TRBV24-1 with TRBJ2-5; TRBD2 might be the D (5 bases). Sequences were derived from CD8+ T cells from cultured PBMCs, sampled from culture after CMV antigen stimulation. The CDR3 is CATSDWSGQETQYF. The CDR3 DNA reads TGTGCCACCAGTGATTGGTCGGGGCAAGAGACCCAGTACTTC.